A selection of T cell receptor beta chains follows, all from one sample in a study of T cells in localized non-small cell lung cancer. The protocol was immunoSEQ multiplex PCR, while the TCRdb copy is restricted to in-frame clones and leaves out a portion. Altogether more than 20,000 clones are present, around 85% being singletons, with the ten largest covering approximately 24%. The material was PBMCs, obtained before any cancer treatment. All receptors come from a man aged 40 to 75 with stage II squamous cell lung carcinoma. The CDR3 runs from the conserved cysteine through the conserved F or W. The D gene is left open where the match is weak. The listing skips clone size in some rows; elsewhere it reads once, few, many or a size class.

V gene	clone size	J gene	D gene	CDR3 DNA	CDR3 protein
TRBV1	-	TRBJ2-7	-	TGCACCAGCAGCCAAGATCCCCGTGGGTACGAGCAGTACTTC	CTSSQDPRGYEQYF
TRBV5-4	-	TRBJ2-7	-	TGTGCCAGCAGCTTGAGGCTAGCTGGCGAGCAGTACTTC	CASSLRLAGEQYF
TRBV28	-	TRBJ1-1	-	TGTGCCAGCACCTACTTCACTGAAGCTTTCTTT	CASTYFTEAFF
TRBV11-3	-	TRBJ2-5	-	TGTGCCAGCAGCTTAGGTGGGACACAAGAGACCCAGTACTTC	CASSLGGTQETQYF
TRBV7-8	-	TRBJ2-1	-	TGTGCCAGCAGCTTATACAGGCTCGAGCAGTTCTTC	CASSLYRLEQFF
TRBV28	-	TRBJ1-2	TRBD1	TGTGCCAGCAGGCCGGATGGGGACAGGGACTATGGCTACACCTTC	CASRPDGDRDYGYTF
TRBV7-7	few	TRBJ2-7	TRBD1	TGTGCCAGCAGCCAGGACAGGGCCAACGAGCAGTACTTC	CASSQDRANEQYF
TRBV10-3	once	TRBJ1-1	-	TGTGCCATCAATGAGGGGGGCATGAACACTGAAGCTTTCTTT	CAINEGGMNTEAFF
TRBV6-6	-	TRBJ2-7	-	TGTGCCAGCAGTCTACAGGGATCCTACGAGCAGTACTTC	CASSLQGSYEQYF
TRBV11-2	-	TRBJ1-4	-	TGTGCCAGCAGCTTGGCGGGGCCGACAGAAAAACTGTTTTTT	CASSLAGPTEKLFF
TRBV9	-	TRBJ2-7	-	TGTGCCAGCAGCGCGGGACACGAATACGAGCAGTACTTC	CASSAGHEYEQYF
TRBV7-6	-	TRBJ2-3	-	TGTGCCAGCAGCTTAGATCGTCGGTCAGATACGCAGTATTTT	CASSLDRRSDTQYF
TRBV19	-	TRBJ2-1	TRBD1	TGTGCCAGTAGTATTGGGACAGGGAGGGAGTACAATGAGCAGTTCTTC	CASSIGTGREYNEQFF
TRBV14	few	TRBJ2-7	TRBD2	TGTGCCAGCAGCCAAGCTCGCAGTAGCGGGGGTTACGAGCAGTACTTC	CASSQARSSGGYEQYF
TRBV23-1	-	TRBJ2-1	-	TGCGCCAGCAGTACGCAGGTATTGAGCCCGGGCTACAATGAGCAGTTCTTC	CASSTQVLSPGYNEQFF
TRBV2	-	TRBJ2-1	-	TGTGCCAGTTCGCAGGGGACGCAGTTCTTC	CASSQGTQFF
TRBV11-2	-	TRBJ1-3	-	TGTGCCAGCAGCTTAGATTCCGGCGAGTGGAACACCATATATTTT	CASSLDSGEWNTIYF
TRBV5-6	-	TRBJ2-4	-	TGTGCCAGCAGCGTTCTACAGGCCCCTGGGGGCATTCAGTACTTC	CASSVLQAPGGIQYF
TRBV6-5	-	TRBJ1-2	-	TGTGCCAGCATGGGGGGCGATGGCTACACCTTC	CASMGGDGYTF
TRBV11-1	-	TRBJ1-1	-	TGTGCCAGCAGCTTAGCATGGGACACTGAAGCTTTCTTT	CASSLAWDTEAFF
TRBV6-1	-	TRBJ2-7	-	TGTGCCAGCAGTGATGCCCCCTACGAGCAGTACTTC	CASSDAPYEQYF
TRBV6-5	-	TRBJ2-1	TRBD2	TGTGCCAGCAGAGTTAGCGGGAGGCAAAATGAGCAGTTCTTC	CASRVSGRQNEQFF
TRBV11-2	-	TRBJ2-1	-	TGTGCCAGCAGCTTACGGCTAGCTAAGACCTACAATGAGCAGTTCTTC	CASSLRLAKTYNEQFF
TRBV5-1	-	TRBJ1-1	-	TGCGCCAGCAGCTTAGGGATTAACACTGAAGCTTTCTTT	CASSLGINTEAFF
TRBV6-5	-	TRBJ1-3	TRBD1	TGTGCCAGCAGCCTCCAGGGGGCTTCTGGAAACACCATATATTTT	CASSLQGASGNTIYF
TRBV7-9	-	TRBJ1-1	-	TGTGCCAGCAGCTACCGAGCGAACACTGAAGCTTTCTTT	CASSYRANTEAFF
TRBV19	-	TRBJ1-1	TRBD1	TGTGCCAGTAGTATCGGGACAGTCCCTCGAGCTTTCTTT	CASSIGTVPRAFF
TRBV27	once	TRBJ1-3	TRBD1	TGTGCCAGCAGTCCGCAATCCTACAGGGGCTTCGGAAACACCATATATTTT	CASSPQSYRGFGNTIYF
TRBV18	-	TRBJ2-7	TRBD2	TGTGCCAGCTCACCATCGGTAGCGGGGGCCTACGAGCAGTACTTC	CASSPSVAGAYEQYF
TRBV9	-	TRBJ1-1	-	TGTGCCAGCAGCGTAGCTTGGCAGACGAGCACTGAAGCTTTCTTT	CASSVAWQTSTEAFF
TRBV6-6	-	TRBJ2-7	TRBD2	TGTGCCAGCAGTTACCCCGGGACTAAGCCCGTCTACGAGCAGTACTTC	CASSYPGTKPVYEQYF
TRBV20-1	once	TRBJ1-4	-	TGCAGTGCTGGGGGCCCTGAAAAACTGTTTTTT	CSAGGPEKLFF
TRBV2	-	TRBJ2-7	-	TGTGCCAGCAGTGATAAGACAGGCCCGGACCTCTACGAGCAGTACTTC	CASSDKTGPDLYEQYF
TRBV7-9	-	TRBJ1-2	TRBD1	TGTGCCAGCAGCCCGGACAGGGGAGGTGGCTACACCTTC	CASSPDRGGGYTF
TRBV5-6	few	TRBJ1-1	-	TGTGCCAGCAGTTCCGGGACGGGGACTGAAGCTTTCTTT	CASSSGTGTEAFF
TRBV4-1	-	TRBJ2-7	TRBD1	TGCGCCAGTTCCAAGGGACAGGGACCCTACGAGCAGTACTTC	CASSKGQGPYEQYF
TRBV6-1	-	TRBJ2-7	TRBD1	TGTGCCAGCAAACAGGGGATTAACTACGAGCAGTACTTC	CASKQGINYEQYF
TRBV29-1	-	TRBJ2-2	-	TGCAGCGTTGATCTGTTCTCCGGGGAGCTGTTTTTT	CSVDLFSGELFF
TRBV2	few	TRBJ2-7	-	TGTGCCAGCAGTGACGGGTTCGCCCCAAATCCCTACGAGCAGTACTTC	CASSDGFAPNPYEQYF
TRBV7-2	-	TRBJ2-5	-	TGTGCCAGCAGCTTAAGGGCGGGGGCCGAAGAGACCCAGTACTTC	CASSLRAGAEETQYF
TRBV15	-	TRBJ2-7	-	TGTGCCACCAGCAGAGACCATGCTAGGGGCGGATCCTACGAGCAGTACTTC	CATSRDHARGGSYEQYF
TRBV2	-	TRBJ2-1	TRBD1	TGTGCCAGCATCGGGACAGGGGCTAATGAGCAGTTCTTC	CASIGTGANEQFF
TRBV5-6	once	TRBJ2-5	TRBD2	TGTGCCAGCAGCTTGGAGCGGGGGGAGATCGAGACCCAGTACTTC	CASSLERGEIETQYF
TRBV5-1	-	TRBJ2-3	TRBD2	TGCGCCAGCAGCTTTTTGGGACCTAGCGGGGGGGCCTCGGGTCTGTATACGCAGTATTTT	CASSFLGPSGGASGLYTQYF
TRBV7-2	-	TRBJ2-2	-	TGTGCCAGCAGCCCCTCCGGCCGGGCCGGGGAGCTGTTTTTT	CASSPSGRAGELFF
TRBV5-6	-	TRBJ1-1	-	TGTGCCAGCAGTTTTGGGACTGAAGCTTTCTTT	CASSFGTEAFF
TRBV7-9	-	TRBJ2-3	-	TGTGCCAGCAGCTTAGGACAGGGCACAGATACGCAGTATTTT	CASSLGQGTDTQYF
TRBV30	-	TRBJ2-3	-	TGTGCCTTCGGGGAGGGGGCTTTTGGAGATACGCAGTATTTT	CAFGEGAFGDTQYF
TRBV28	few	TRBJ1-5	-	TGTGCCAGCAGTTCTAATCATCAGCCCCAGCATTTT	CASSSNHQPQHF
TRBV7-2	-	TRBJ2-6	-	TGTGCCAGCAGCCGTTTGGGAGGTTCTGGGGCCAACGTCCTGACTTTC	CASSRLGGSGANVLTF
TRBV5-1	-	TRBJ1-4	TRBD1	TGCGCCAGCAGCTTGGGAGGGACAGCAACTAATGAAAAACTGTTTTTT	CASSLGGTATNEKLFF
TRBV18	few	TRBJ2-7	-	TGTGCCAGCTCACCACCGGACACCCCCTACGAGCAGTACTTC	CASSPPDTPYEQYF
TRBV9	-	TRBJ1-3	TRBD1	TGTGCCAGCAGCGTAGCGCAGGGGGCCGGAAACACCATATATTTT	CASSVAQGAGNTIYF
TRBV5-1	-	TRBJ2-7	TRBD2	TGCGCCAGCAGCTTGGAGGGACTAGCTAGCTCCTACGAGCAGTACTTC	CASSLEGLASSYEQYF
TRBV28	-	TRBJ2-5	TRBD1	TGTGCCAGCAGTTTGTCGGGACAGGGAGGGCAAGAGACCCAGTACTTC	CASSLSGQGGQETQYF
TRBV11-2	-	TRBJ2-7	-	TGTGCCAGCAGCTCCCTTGATTACGAGCAGTACTTC	CASSSLDYEQYF
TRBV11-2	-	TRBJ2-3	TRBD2	TGTGCCAGCAGCCCATGGACTAGCGGGAGGTCAGATACGCAGTATTTT	CASSPWTSGRSDTQYF